Below, one TCR beta chain is given with its context. This sample stems from a study of Graves' ophthalmopathy and Graves' hyperthyroidism. Investigators amplified TCR beta CDR3 regions from RNA transcripts. The first-round RT-PCR employed HTBI primers together with the Qiagen OneStep RT-PCR kit. A multiplex PCR was then performed as the second round. TCRdb re-called the multiplex PCR reads through MiXCR, storing one row per CDR3 protein. The table shows about 240,000 distinct CDR3 sequences, with 40% to 50% occurring only once. CDR1 and CDR2 (germline): SGHTA, FQGNSA. The CDR3 has 15 residues. J was trimmed by 2 bases and V by 1 base; bases with no gene match: 1.

The chain links TRBV7-2 to TRBJ1-2; 10 bases agree with TRBD1. This receptor was taken from an adult man with Graves' ophthalmopathy. Input material: peripheral blood. The chain's CDR3 is CASSLETGGNYGYTF. The CDR3 DNA follows: TGTGCCAGCAGCTTAGAGACAGGGGGCAACTATGGCTACACCTTC.